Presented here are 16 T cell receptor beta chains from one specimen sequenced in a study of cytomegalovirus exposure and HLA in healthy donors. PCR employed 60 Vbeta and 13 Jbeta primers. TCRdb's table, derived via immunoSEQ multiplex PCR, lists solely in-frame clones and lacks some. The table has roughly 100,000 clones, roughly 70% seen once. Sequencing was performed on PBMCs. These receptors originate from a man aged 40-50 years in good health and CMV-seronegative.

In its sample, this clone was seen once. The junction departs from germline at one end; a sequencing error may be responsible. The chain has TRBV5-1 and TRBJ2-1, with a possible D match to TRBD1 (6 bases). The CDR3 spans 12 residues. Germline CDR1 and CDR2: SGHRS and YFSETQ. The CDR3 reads CASSSPGTGFLF. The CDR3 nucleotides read TGCGCCAGCAGCTCCCCCGGTACAGGGTTCCTCTTC.

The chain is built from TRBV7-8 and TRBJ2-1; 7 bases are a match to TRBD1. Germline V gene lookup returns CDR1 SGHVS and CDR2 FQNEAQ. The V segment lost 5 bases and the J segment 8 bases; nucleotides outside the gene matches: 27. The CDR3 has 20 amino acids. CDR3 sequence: CASSPRRQFDREIRRDEQFF. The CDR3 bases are TGTGCCAGCAGCCCACGCCGCCAATTCGACAGGGAAATAAGAAGGGATGAGCAGTTCTTC.

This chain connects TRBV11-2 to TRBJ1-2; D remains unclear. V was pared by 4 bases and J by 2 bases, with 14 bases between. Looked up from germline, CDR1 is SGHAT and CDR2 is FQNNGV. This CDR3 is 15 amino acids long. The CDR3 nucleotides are TGTGCCAGCAGCTCCCTTAGCGGGGTGAACTATGGCTACACCTTC. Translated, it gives CASSSLSGVNYGYTF.

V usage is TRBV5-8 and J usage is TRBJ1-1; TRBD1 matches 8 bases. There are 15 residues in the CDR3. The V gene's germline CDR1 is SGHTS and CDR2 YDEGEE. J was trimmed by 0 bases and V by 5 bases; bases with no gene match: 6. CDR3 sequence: CASSGWTGLNTEAFF. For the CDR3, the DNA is TGTGCCAGCAGTGGGTGGACAGGGCTGAACACTGAAGCTTTCTTT.

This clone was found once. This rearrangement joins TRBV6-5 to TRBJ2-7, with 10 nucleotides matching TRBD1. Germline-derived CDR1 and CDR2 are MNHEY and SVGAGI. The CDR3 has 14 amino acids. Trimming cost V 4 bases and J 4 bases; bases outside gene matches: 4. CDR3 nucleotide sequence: TGTGCCAGCAGTTCTCCGGGACAGGGGTACGAGCAGTACTTC. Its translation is CASSSPGQGYEQYF.

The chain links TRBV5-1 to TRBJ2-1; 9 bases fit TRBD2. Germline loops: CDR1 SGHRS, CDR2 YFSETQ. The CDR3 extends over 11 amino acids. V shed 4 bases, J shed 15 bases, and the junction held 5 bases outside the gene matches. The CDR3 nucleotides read TGCGCCAGCAGCCCGGGACTAGCAGTGTTCTTC. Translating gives CASSPGLAVFF.

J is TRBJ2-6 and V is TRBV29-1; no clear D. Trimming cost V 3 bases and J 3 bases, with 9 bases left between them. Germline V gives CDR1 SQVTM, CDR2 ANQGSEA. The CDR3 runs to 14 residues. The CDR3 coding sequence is TGCAGCGTTGACCGGTTAGTTGGGGCCAACGTCCTGACTTTC. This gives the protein CSVDRLVGANVLTF. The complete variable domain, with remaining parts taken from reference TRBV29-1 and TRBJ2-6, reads SAVISQKPSRDICQRGTSLTIQCQVDSQVTMMFWYRQQPGQSLTLIATANQGSEATYESGFVIDKFPISRPNLTFSTLTVSNMSPEDSSIYLCSVDRLVGANVLTFGAGSRLTVL.

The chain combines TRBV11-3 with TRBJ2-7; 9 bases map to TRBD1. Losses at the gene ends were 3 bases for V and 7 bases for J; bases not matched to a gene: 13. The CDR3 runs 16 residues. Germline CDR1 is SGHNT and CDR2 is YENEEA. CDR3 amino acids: CASSLQSGQGMREQYF. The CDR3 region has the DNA TGTGCCAGCAGCTTGCAGTCCGGACAGGGGATGAGGGAGCAGTACTTC.

CDR3 nucleotides: TGTGCCAGCAGCAGACAGGGGGCTAGGGATGAAAAACTGTTTTTT. Encoded protein: CASSRQGARDEKLFF. The chain uses TRBV7-2 and TRBJ1-4; 10 bases match TRBD1. Germline assignment: CDR1 SGHTA and CDR2 FQGNSA. V shed 5 bases and J 6 bases; nucleotides not matched to a gene: 6. This CDR3 is built from 15 residues.

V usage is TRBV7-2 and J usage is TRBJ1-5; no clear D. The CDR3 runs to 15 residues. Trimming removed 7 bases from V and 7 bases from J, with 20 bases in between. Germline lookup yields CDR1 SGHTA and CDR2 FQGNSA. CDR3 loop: CASTIMEGAGQPQHF. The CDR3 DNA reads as TGTGCCAGCACGATCATGGAGGGAGCAGGACAGCCCCAGCATTTT.

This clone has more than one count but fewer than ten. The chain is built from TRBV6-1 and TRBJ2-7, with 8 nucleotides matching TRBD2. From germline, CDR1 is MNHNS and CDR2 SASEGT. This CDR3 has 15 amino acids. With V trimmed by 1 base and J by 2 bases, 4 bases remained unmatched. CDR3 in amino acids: CASSEGTSGPYEQYF. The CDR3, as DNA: TGTGCCAGCAGTGAAGGAACTAGCGGACCCTACGAGCAGTACTTC.

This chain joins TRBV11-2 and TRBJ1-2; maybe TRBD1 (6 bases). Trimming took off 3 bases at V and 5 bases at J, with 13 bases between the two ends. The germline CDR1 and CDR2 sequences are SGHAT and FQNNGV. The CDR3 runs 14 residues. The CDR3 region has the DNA TGTGCCAGCAGCTTCTCCCGGGACACTTATGGCTACACCTTC. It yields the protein CASSFSRDTYGYTF.

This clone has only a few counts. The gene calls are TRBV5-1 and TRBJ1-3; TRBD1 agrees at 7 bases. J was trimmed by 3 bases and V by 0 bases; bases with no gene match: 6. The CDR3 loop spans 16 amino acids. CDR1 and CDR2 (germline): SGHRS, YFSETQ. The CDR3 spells CASSLGHRGSGNTIYF. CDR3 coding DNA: TGCGCCAGCAGCTTGGGCCACAGGGGAAGTGGAAACACCATATATTTT. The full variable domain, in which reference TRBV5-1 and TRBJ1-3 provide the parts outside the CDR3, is KAGVTQTPRYLIKTRGQQVTLSCSPISGHRSVSWYQQTPGQGLQFLFEYFSETQRNKGNFPGRFSGRQFSNSRSEMNVSTLELGDSALYLCASSLGHRGSGNTIYFGEGSWLTVV.

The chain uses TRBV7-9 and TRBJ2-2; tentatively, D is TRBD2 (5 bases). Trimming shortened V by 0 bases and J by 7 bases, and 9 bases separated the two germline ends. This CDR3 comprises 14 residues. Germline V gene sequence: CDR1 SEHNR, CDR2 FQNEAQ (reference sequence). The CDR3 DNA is TGTGCCAGCAGCTTAGCTCTGGGAGTCGGGGAGCTGTTTTTT. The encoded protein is CASSLALGVGELFF.

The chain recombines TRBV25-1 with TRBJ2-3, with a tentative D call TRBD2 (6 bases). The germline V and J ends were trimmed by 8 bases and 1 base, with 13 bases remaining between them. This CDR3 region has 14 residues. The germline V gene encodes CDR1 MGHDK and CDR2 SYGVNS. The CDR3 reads CASFGGTGTDTQYF. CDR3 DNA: TGTGCCAGCTTTGGAGGGACTGGCACAGATACGCAGTATTTT.

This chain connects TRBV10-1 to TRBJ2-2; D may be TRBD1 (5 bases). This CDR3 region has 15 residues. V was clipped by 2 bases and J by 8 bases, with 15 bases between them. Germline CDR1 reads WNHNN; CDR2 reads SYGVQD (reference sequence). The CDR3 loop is CASSEIGQGGGELFF. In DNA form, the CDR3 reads TGCGCCAGCAGTGAGATAGGCCAGGGTGGAGGGGAGCTGTTTTTT.